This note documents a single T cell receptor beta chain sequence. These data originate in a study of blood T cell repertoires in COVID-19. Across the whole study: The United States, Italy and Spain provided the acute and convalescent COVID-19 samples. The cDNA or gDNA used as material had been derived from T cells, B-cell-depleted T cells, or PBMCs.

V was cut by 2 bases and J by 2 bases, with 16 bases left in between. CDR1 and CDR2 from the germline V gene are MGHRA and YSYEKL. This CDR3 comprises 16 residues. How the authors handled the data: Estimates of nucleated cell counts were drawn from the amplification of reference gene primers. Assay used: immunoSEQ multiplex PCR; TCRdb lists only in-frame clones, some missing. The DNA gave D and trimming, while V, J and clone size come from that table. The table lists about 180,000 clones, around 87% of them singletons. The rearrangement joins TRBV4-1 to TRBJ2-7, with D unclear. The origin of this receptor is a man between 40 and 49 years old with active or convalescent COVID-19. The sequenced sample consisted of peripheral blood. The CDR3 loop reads CASSQQTYPVTYEQYF. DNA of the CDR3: TGCGCCAGCAGCCAACAGACATACCCAGTGACCTACGAGCAGTACTTC.